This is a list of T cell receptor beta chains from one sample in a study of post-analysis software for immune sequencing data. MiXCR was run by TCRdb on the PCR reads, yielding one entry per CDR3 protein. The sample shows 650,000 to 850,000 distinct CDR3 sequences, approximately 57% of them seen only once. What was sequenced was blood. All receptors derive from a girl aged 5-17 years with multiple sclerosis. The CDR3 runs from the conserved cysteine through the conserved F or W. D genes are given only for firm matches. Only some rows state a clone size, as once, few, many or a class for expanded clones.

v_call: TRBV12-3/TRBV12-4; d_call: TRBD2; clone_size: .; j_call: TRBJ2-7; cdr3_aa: CASSLRLAGLQYF; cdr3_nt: TGTGCCAGCAGTTTAAGGTTAGCGGGGCTGCAGTACTTC
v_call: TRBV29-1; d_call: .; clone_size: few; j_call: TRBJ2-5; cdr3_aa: CSVEGAPDSFLETQYF; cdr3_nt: TGCAGCGTTGAGGGGGCACCCGACAGCTTCTTAGAGACCCAGTACTTC
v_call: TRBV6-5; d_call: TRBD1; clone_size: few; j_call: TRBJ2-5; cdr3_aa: CASRIQGLQGTQYF; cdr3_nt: TGTGCCAGCAGAATACAGGGGCTTCAAGGGACCCAGTACTTC
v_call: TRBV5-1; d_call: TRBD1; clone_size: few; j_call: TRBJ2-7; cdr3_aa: CASSGTGQGFYEQYF; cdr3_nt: TGCGCCAGCAGCGGTACGGGACAGGGGTTCTACGAGCAGTACTTC
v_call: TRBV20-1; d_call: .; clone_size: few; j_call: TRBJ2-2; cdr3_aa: CSAPDSGRNTGELFF; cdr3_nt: TGCAGTGCTCCGGACTCGGGGAGAAACACCGGGGAGCTGTTTTTT
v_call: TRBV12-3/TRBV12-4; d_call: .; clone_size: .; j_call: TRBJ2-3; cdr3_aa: CASSLVMGSADTQYF; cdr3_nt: TGTGCCAGCAGTTTAGTAATGGGGTCTGCAGATACGCAGTATTTT
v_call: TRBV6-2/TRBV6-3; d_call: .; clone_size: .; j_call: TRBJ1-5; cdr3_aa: CASSPHGRPQHF; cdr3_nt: TGTGCCAGCAGCCCCCATGGACGGCCCCAGCATTTT
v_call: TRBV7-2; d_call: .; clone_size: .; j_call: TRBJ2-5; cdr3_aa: CASSPILQTQYF; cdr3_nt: TGTGCCAGCAGTCCCATTTTACAGACCCAGTACTTC
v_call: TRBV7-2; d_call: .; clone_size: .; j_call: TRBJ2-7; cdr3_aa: CASRATENPYEQYF; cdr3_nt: TGTGCCAGCAGGGCGACAGAGAACCCCTACGAGCAGTACTTC
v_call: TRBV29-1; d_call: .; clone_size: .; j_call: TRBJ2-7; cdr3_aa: CSVVQSDFKQYF; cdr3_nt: TGCAGCGTTGTACAGAGCGACTTCAAGCAGTACTTC
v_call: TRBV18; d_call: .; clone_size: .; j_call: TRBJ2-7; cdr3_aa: CASSPSRTREQYF; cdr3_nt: TGTGCCAGCTCACCATCCCGGACAAGAGAGCAGTACTTC
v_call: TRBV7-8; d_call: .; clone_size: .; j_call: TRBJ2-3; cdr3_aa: CASSLVGDWRADTQYF; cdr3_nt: TGTGCCAGCAGCTTAGTCGGGGATTGGAGGGCAGATACGCAGTATTTT
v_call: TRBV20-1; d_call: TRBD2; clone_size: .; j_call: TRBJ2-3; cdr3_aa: CSARGPSGSTDTQYF; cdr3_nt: TGCAGTGCTAGAGGACCTAGCGGTAGCACAGATACGCAGTATTTT
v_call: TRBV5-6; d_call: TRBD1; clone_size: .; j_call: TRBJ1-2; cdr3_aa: CASSRDRGSHFYGYTF; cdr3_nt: TGTGCCAGCAGCCGAGACAGGGGGAGCCACTTCTATGGCTACACCTTC
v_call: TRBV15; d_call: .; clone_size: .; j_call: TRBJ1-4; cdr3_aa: CATGPTNEKLFF; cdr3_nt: TGTGCCACAGGCCCAACTAATGAAAAACTGTTTTTT
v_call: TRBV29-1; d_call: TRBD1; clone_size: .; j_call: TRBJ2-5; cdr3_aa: CSVGDSQAVETQYF; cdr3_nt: TGCAGCGTGGGGGACAGTCAGGCTGTGGAGACCCAGTACTTC
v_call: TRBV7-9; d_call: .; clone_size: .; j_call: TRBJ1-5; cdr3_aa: CAGSWSDSNQPQHF; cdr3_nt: TGTGCCGGCAGCTGGTCCGATAGCAATCAGCCCCAGCATTTT
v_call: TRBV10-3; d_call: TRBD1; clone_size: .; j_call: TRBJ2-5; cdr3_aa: CAIRKQGERETQYF; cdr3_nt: TGTGCCATCAGGAAACAGGGGGAAAGGGAGACCCAGTACTTC
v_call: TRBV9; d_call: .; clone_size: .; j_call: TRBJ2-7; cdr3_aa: CASSVVPETYEQYF; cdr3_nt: TGTGCCAGCAGCGTAGTACCCGAGACCTACGAGCAGTACTTC
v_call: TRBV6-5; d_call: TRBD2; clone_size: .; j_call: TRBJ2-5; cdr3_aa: CASSYSRASGLYQETQYF; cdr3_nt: TGTGCCAGCAGTTACAGCCGGGCTAGCGGACTCTACCAAGAGACCCAGTACTTC
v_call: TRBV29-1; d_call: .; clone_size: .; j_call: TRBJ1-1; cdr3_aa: CSVAGQLNTEAFF; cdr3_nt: TGCAGCGTAGCGGGACAACTGAACACTGAAGCTTTCTTT
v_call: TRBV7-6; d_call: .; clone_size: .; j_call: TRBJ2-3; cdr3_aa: CASSLGQRLITDTQYF; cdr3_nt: TGTGCCAGCAGCTTAGGCCAGCGGTTGATCACAGATACGCAGTATTTT
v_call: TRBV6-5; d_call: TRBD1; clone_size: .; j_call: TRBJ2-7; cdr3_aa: CASSYDRVGEKYF; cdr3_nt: TGTGCCAGCAGTTATGACAGGGTCGGAGAGAAGTACTTC
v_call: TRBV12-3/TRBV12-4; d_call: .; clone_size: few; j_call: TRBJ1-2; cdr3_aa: CASSLRGSSHYGYTF; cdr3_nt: TGTGCCAGCAGTCTACGGGGGTCCTCCCACTATGGCTACACCTTC
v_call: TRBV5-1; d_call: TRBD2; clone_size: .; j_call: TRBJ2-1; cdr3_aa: CASSSGAGLGEQFF; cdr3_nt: TGCGCCAGCAGCTCCGGAGCGGGGCTGGGTGAGCAGTTCTTC
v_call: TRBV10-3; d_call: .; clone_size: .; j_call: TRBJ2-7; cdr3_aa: CAISEPRAPSYGQYF; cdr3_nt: TGTGCCATCAGTGAACCCCGGGCGCCTTCCTACGGGCAGTACTTC
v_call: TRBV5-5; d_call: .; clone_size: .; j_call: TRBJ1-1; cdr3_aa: CASSLAMLGTEAFF; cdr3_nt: TGTGCCAGCAGCTTGGCCATGCTAGGCACTGAAGCTTTCTTT
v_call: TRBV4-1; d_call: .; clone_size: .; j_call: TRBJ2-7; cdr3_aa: CASSQERGGYYEQYF; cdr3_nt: TGCGCCAGCAGCCAAGAGCGGGGTGGCTACTACGAGCAGTACTTC
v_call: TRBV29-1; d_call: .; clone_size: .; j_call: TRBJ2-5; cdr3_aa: CSVRGVSTQETQYF; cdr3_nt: TGCAGCGTTAGAGGGGTCTCCACACAAGAGACCCAGTACTTC
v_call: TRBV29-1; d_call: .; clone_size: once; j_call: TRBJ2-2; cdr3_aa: CSVDGPNTGELFF; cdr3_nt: TGCAGCGTTGATGGGCCCAACACCGGGGAGCTGTTTTTT
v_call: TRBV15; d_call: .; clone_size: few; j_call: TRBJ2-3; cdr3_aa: CATSSPSANLGSDTQYF; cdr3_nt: TGTGCCACCAGCAGCCCCTCCGCGAACCTAGGGTCAGATACGCAGTATTTT
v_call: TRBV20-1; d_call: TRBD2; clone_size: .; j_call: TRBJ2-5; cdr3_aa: CSARVGLGSRETQYF; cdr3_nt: TGCAGTGCTAGAGTGGGACTAGGCTCCCGTGAGACCCAGTACTTC
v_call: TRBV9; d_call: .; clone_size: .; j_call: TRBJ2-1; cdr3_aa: CASSATSHNEQFF; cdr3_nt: TGTGCCAGCAGCGCCACTAGCCACAATGAGCAGTTCTTC
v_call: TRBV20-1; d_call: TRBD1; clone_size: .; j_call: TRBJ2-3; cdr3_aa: CSASLGQGVDTQYF; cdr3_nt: TGCAGTGCTTCTTTGGGACAGGGGGTAGATACGCAGTATTTT
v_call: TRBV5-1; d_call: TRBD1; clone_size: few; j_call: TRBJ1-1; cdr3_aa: CASSFMTGGLNTEAFF; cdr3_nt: TGCGCCAGCAGTTTTATGACAGGGGGGCTAAACACTGAAGCTTTCTTT
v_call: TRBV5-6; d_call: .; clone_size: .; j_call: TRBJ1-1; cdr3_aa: CASSLVDRLNTEAFF; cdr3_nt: TGTGCCAGCAGCTTGGTGGACAGACTGAACACTGAAGCTTTCTTT
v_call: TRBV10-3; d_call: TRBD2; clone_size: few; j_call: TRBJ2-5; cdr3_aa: CAISEGAGVGETQYF; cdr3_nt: TGTGCCATCAGTGAGGGAGCGGGGGTCGGGGAGACCCAGTACTTC
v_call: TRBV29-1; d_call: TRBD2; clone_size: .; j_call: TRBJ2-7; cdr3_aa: CSVVGLAGYEQYF; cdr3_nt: TGCAGCGTTGTAGGACTAGCGGGATACGAGCAGTACTTC
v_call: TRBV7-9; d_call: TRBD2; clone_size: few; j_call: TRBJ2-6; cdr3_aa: CASSRGLAEAGANVLTF; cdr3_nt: TGTGCCAGCAGCCGGGGACTAGCGGAAGCTGGGGCCAACGTCCTGACTTTC
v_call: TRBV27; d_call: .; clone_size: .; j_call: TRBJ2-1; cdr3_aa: CASSLTGTLSRNEQFF; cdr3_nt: TGTGCCAGCAGTCTCACCGGGACTCTGTCAAGGAATGAGCAGTTCTTC
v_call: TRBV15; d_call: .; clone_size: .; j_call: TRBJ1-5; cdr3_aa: CATSILGQYSNQPQHF; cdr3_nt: TGTGCCACCAGCATCCTGGGCCAGTATAGCAATCAGCCCCAGCATTTT
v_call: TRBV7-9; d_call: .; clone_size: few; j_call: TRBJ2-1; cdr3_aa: CAMGQGDNEQFF; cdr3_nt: TGTGCCATGGGTCAGGGTGACAATGAGCAGTTCTTC
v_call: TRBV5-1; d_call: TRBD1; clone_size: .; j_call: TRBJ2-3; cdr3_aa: CASRPNSGQPTDTQYF; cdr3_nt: TGCGCCAGCCGACCGAACTCGGGACAGCCTACAGATACGCAGTATTTT
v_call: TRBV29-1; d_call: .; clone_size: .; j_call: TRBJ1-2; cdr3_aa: CSVEDQELYYGYTF; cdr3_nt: TGCAGCGTTGAAGATCAGGAATTGTACTATGGCTACACCTTC
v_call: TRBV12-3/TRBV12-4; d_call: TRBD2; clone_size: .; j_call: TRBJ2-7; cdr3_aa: CASSLRGGVYEQYF; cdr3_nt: TGTGCCAGCAGTTTACGGGGGGGGGTCTACGAGCAGTACTTC
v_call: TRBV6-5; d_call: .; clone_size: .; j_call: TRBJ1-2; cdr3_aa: CASSYSRERGGYTF; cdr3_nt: TGTGCCAGCAGTTACTCCCGAGAACGGGGAGGCTACACCTTC
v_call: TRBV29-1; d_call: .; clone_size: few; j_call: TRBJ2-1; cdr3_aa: CSVEGLALVTGNEQFF; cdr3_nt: TGCAGCGTTGAAGGTCTGGCCTTGGTTACGGGCAATGAGCAGTTCTTC
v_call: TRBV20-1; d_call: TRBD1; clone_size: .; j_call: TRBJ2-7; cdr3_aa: CSARDLDRGRTEQYF; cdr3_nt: TGCAGTGCTAGAGATCTCGACAGGGGGCGAACCGAGCAGTACTTC
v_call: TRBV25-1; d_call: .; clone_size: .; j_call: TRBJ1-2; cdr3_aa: CASSELGFGDGYTF; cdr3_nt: TGTGCCAGCAGTGAATTGGGGTTTGGGGATGGCTACACCTTC
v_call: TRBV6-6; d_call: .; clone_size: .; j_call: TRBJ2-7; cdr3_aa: CASSPRRTKRDEQYF; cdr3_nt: TGTGCCAGCAGTCCCCGGAGGACGAAAAGGGACGAGCAGTACTTC
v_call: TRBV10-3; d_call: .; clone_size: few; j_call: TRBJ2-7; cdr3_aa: CAISESPGTSGEQYF; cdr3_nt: TGTGCCATCAGTGAGTCGCCCGGGACATCGGGCGAGCAGTACTTC
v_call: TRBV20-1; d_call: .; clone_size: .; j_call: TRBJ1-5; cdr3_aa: CSATSVGYGPQHF; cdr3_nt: TGCAGTGCTACTTCCGTGGGTTATGGTCCCCAGCATTTT
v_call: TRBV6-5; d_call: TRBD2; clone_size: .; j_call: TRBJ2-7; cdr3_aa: CASSNHFTSGSFYEQYF; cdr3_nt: TGTGCCAGCAGTAACCATTTTACTAGCGGGAGTTTCTACGAGCAGTACTTC
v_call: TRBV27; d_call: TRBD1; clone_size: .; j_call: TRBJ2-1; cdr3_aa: CASGKGQGGYNEQFF; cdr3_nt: TGTGCCAGCGGCAAGGGACAGGGAGGCTACAATGAGCAGTTCTTC
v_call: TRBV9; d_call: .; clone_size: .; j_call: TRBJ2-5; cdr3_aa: CASSVRDTTTSWETQYF; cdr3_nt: TGTGCCAGCAGCGTCCGCGACACCACGACTAGTTGGGAGACCCAGTACTTC
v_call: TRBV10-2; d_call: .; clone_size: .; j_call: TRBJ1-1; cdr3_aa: CASSDRGSNTEAFF; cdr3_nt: TGCGCCAGCAGTGATAGGGGTTCGAACACTGAAGCTTTCTTT
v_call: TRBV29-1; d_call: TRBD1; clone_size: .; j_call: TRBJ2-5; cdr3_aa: CSGGTGQETQYF; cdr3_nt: TGCAGCGGGGGGACAGGTCAAGAGACCCAGTACTTC
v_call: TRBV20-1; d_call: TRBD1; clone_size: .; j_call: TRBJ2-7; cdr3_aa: CSARGQGVFYYEQYF; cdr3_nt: TGCAGTGCTAGGGGACAGGGGGTATTTTACTACGAGCAGTACTTC
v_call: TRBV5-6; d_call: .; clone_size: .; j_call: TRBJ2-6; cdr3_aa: CASSLVAVGGANVLTF; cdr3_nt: TGTGCCAGCAGCTTGGTAGCTGTTGGTGGGGCCAACGTCCTGACTTTC
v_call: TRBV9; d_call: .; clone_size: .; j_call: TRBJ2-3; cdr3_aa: CASSGGVPRDTQYF; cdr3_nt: TGTGCCAGCAGCGGGGGGGTTCCTCGCGATACGCAGTATTTT